Below, 5 T cell receptor beta chains from the same sample are listed, as sequenced in a study of graft-versus-host responses after intestinal transplantation. The table came from immunoSEQ multiplex PCR; TCRdb's copy has only in-frame clones and leaves some out. The sample holds tens of thousands of clones; roughly 89% are singletons and the top ten take around 7%. The source material was bone marrow, sampled nearly 750 days after intestinal transplantation. These receptor sequences come from a human patient who received an intestinal transplant, so some T cells may come from the graft donor.

The V gene is TRBV15, the J gene TRBJ1-2; possibly TRBD1 for D (6 bases). V was pared by 3 bases and J by 3 bases, with 14 bases between. CDR1 and CDR2 from the germline V gene are LNHNV and YYDKDF (reference sequence). The CDR3 totals 15 residues. The CDR3 DNA is TGTGCCACCAGCAGTCAGCAGGGGATGCACTATGGCTACACCTTC. Translation gives CATSSQQGMHYGYTF.

The genes are TRBV7-9 and TRBJ2-1, with TRBD2 as a possible D gene (6 bases). The CDR3 spans 16 residues. Deletions cut 5 bases from V and 6 bases from J, with 20 bases between. Germline lookup yields CDR1 SEHNR and CDR2 FQNEAQ (reference sequence). For the CDR3, the DNA is TGTGCCAGCAGCCCATTGTTTAGCGGACTGCCCAATGAGCAGTTCTTC. Translation gives CASSPLFSGLPNEQFF.

This rearrangement joins TRBV19 to TRBJ1-5; 10 nucleotides agree with TRBD1. With 6 bases clipped from V and 3 bases from J, the junction kept 2 bases outside the gene matches. From germline, CDR1 is LNHDA and CDR2 SQIVND (reference sequence). This CDR3 contains 14 residues. CDR3 nucleotide sequence: TGTGCCAGTAGGGGGACAGGGGTCAATCAGCCCCAGCATTTT. It is translated as CASRGTGVNQPQHF.

Comments on this clone: The same CDR3 arises from other DNA sequences in this sample as well. The rearrangement joins TRBV6-5 to TRBJ2-7; no firm D call. V was clipped by 2 bases and J by 4 bases, with 9 bases between them. This CDR3 is 13 amino acids long. The germline CDR1 and CDR2 sequences are MNHEY and SVGAGI. The CDR3: CASSYASGYEQYF. The CDR3 DNA is TGTGCCAGCAGTTACGCCTCTGGTTACGAGCAGTACTTC.

The chain is built from TRBV28 and TRBJ2-5, with TRBD2 matching 10 bases. Losses at the gene ends were 5 bases for V and 4 bases for J; bases not matched to a gene: 4. The CDR3 runs to 14 residues. Germline assignment: CDR1 MDHEN and CDR2 SYDVKM. CDR3 sequence (DNA): TGTGCCAGCAGTGGGCTAGCGGGAGTAGAGACCCAGTACTTC. Translating it yields CASSGLAGVETQYF.